One and the same sample provided the 4 T cell receptor beta chains below, sequenced in a study of radiotherapy plus CTLA-4 blockade in lung cancer. Repertoires were generated with immunoSEQ multiplex PCR, while TCRdb's copy carries only in-frame clones and drops some. The sample consists of approximately 100,000 clones, roughly 84% of them appearing once. The sequencing used peripheral blood, collected from a patient treated with radiotherapy plus ipilimumab. The receptor source for this set is a human donor with non-small cell lung cancer that progressed on radiotherapy plus ipilimumab. Some clones in this sample may be carry-over from other donors' samples.

The CDR3 region is CASSLRDSRNSPLHF. The CDR3 DNA reads as TGTGCCAGCAGTTTACGGGACAGTCGGAATTCACCCCTCCACTTT. The rearrangement uses TRBV27 and TRBJ1-6; 7 nucleotides agree with TRBD1. V shed 2 bases, J shed 7 bases, and the junction held 5 bases outside the gene matches. The CDR3 is 15 residues long. CDR1 MNHEY and CDR2 SMNVEV come from the germline V gene (reference sequence).

As regards this clone: The sample holds other DNA sequences that translate to the same CDR3. The rearrangement links TRBV7-8 to TRBJ1-1; D gene uncertain. Germline CDR1 SGHVS, CDR2 FQNEAQ. The CDR3 loop spans 13 amino acids. V lost 4 bases to trimming and J lost 1 base, with 7 bases between them. The CDR3 sequence is CASSSDRNTEAFF. Written as DNA, the CDR3 is TGTGCCAGCAGCTCAGATAGGAACACTGAAGCTTTCTTT.

This chain joins TRBV9 and TRBJ2-5; the match to TRBD2 covers 10 bases. The junction had 13 bases not matched to a gene; V was cut back by 4 bases and J by 1 base. Germline-derived CDR1 and CDR2 are SGDLS and YYNGEE. The CDR3 is 18 residues long. Here the CDR3 reads CASSMGMASGGFQETQYF. CDR3 coding DNA: TGTGCCAGCAGCATGGGTATGGCTAGCGGGGGTTTCCAAGAGACCCAGTACTTC. The full variable domain, rest sourced from reference TRBV9 and TRBJ2-5, is DSGVTQTPKHLITATGQRVTLRCSPRSGDLSVYWYQQSLDQGLQFLIQYYNGEERAKGNILERFSAQQFPDLHSELNLSSLELGDSALYFCASSMGMASGGFQETQYFGPGTRLLVL.

The V call is TRBV7-2, the J call TRBJ2-7; the D is unclear. V lost 1 base and J 6 bases, leaving 16 bases between the germline ends. This CDR3 is built from 15 residues. The germline V gene has CDR1 SGHTA and CDR2 FQGNSA. CDR3 coding DNA: TGTGCCAGCAGCTTAGTGGTGTCTGGCGGTGTCGAGCAGTACTTC. As protein: CASSLVVSGGVEQYF.